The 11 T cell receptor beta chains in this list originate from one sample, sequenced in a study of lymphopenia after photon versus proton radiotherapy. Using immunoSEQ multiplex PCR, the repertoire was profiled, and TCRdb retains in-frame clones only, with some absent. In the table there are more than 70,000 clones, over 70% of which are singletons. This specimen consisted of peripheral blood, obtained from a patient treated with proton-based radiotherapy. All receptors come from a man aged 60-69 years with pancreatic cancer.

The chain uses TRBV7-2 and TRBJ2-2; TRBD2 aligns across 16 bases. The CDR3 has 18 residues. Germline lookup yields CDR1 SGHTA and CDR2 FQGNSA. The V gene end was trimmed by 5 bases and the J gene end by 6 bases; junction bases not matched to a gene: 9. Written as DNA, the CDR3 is TGTGCCAGCAGCCGGAACCCGGGACTAGCGGGAGGGCCCGGGGAGCTGTTTTTT. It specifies CASSRNPGLAGGPGELFF.

The CDR3 region is CASSAHHVTTEAFF. CDR3 DNA: TGTGCCAGCAGCGCCCATCATGTGACGACTGAAGCTTTCTTT. The V gene is TRBV28, the J gene TRBJ1-1; D ambiguous. Germline V lookup: CDR1 MDHEN, CDR2 SYDVKM. CDR3 length: 14 residues. The germline V and J ends were trimmed by 6 bases and 5 bases, with 16 bases remaining between them. The variable domain in full, completed from reference TRBV28 and TRBJ1-1, reads DVKVTQSSRYLVKRTGEKVFLECVQDMDHENMFWYRQDPGLGLRLIYFSYDVKMKEKGDIPEGYSVSREKKERFSLILESASTNQTSMYLCASSAHHVTTEAFFGQGTRLTVV.

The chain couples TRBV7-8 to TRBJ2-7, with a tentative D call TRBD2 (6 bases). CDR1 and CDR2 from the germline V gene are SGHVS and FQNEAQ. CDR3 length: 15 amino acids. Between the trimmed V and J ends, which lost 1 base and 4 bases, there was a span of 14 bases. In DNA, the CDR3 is TGTGCCAGCAGCTTAGTGGCGGGAAGGGCGTACGAGCAGTACTTC. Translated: CASSLVAGRAYEQYF.

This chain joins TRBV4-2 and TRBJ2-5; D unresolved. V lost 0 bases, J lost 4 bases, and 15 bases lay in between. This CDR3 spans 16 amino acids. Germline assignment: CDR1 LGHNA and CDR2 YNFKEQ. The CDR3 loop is CASSQEGTRRVETQYF. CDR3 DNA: TGTGCCAGCAGCCAAGAGGGTACCCGACGAGTAGAGACCCAGTACTTC.

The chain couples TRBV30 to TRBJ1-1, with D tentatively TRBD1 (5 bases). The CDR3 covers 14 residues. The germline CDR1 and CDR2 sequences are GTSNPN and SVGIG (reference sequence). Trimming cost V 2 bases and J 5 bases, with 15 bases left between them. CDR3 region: CAWSSGTLVTEAFF. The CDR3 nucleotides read TGTGCCTGGAGTAGCGGGACTTTGGTGACTGAAGCTTTCTTT.

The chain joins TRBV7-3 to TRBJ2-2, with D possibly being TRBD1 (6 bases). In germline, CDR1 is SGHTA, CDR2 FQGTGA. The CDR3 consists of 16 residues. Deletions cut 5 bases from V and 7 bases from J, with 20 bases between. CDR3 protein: CASSPDRPDVSGELFF. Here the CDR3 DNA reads TGTGCCAGCAGCCCCGACAGGCCTGATGTTAGCGGGGAGCTGTTTTTT. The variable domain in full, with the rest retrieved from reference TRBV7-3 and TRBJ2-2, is GAGVSQTPSNKVTEKGKYVELRCDPISGHTALYWYRQSLGQGPEFLIYFQGTGAADDSGLPNDRFFAVRPEGSVSTLKIQRTERGDSAVYLCASSPDRPDVSGELFFGEGSRLTVL.

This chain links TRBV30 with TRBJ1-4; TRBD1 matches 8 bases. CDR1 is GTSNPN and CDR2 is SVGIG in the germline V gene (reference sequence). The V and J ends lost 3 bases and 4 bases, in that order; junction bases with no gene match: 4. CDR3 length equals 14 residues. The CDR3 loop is CAWSRGLNNEKLFF. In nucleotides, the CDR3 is TGTGCCTGGAGCAGGGGGCTGAATAATGAAAAACTGTTTTTT. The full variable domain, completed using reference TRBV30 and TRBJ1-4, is SQTIHQWPATLVQPVGSPLSLECTVEGTSNPNLYWYRQAAGRGLQLLFYSVGIGQISSEVPQNLSASRPQDRQFILSSKKLLLSDSGFYLCAWSRGLNNEKLFFGSGTQLSVL.

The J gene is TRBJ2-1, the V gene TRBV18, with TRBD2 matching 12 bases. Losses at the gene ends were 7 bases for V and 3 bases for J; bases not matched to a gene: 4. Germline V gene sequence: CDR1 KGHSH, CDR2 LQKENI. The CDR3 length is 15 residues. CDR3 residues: CASFGLAGLYNEQFF. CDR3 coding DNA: TGTGCCAGCTTCGGACTAGCGGGACTCTACAATGAGCAGTTCTTC.

The CDR3 loop is CASSLYRGASTNEKLFF. The CDR3, as DNA: TGTGCCAGCAGTTTATATCGGGGGGCGTCAACTAATGAAAAACTGTTTTTT. The rearrangement joins TRBV28 to TRBJ1-4; D is possibly TRBD1 (6 bases). The CDR3 has 17 amino acids. The germline V and J ends were trimmed by 1 base and 0 bases, with 12 bases remaining between them. Germline V gives CDR1 MDHEN, CDR2 SYDVKM.

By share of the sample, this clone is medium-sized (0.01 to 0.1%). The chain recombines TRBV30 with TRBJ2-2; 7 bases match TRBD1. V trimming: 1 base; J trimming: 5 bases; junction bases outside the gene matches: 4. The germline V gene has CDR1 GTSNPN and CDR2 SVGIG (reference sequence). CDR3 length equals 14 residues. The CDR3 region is CAWSGRQGTGELFF. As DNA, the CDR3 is TGTGCCTGGAGTGGCCGACAGGGTACCGGGGAGCTGTTTTTT.

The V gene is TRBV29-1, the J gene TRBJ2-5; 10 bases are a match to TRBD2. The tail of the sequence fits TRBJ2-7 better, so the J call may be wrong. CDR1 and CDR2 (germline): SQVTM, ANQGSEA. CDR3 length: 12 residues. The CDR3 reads CSVELAGDEQYF. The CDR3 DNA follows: TGCAGCGTTGAACTAGCGGGAGACGAGCAGTACTTC.